Listed here are 19 T cell receptor beta chains from one sample, sequenced in a study of T-cell memory formation after mild COVID-19. TCRdb re-called the 5' RACE reads through MiXCR, storing one row per CDR3 protein. The sample has about 210,000 distinct CDR3 sequences, about 10% seen once. The specimen was PBMCs or a T cell subset sorted from them (not recorded which). The receptor set was obtained from a man between 18 and 29 years old who had mild COVID-19 (a few samples of this study predate the infection). Cell type and time point are not known.

The rearrangement joins TRBV6-6 to TRBJ2-1, with 7 bases fitting TRBD2. The CDR3 is 12 amino acids. In germline, CDR1 is MNHNY, CDR2 SVGAGI (reference sequence). Losses at the gene ends were 4 bases for V and 7 bases for J; bases not matched to a gene: 1. The CDR3 protein is CASSSRGNEQFF. Here the CDR3 DNA reads TGTGCCAGCAGTTCGCGGGGGAATGAGCAGTTCTTC.

V usage is TRBV6-2 or TRBV6-3 and J usage is TRBJ2-7; unclear D gene. The V end was cut by 6 bases, the J end by 1 base, with 10 bases between. The CDR3 totals 13 residues. Germline-derived CDR1 and CDR2 are MNHEY and SVGEGT. In nucleotides, the CDR3 is TGTGCCAGCAGGGCCGTGGGGTCCTACGAGCAGTACGTC. It encodes CASRAVGSYEQYV.

J is TRBJ2-4 and V is TRBV19, with TRBD2 as a possible D gene (5 bases). Germline lookup yields CDR1 LNHDA and CDR2 SQIVND (reference sequence). V was shortened by 5 bases and J by 9 bases, with 14 bases between the two germline ends. CDR3 length: 13 amino acids. CDR3 protein: CASSGSGSGIQYF. The CDR3 nucleotides are TGTGCCAGTAGTGGCTCGGGGAGTGGCATTCAGTACTTC.

J is TRBJ2-7 and V is TRBV5-1; D is uncertain. Trimming cost V 2 bases and J 1 base, with 13 bases left between them. This CDR3 is 15 amino acids long. Germline-derived CDR1 and CDR2 are SGHRS and YFSETQ. CDR3 sequence reads: CASSFGGSESYEQYV. In nucleotides, the CDR3 is TGCGCCAGCAGCTTCGGTGGGTCAGAATCCTACGAGCAGTACGTC.

This sequence joins TRBV11-2 and TRBJ2-1; the match to TRBD2 covers 8 bases. Trimming cost V 4 bases and J 6 bases; bases outside gene matches: 8. Germline V lookup: CDR1 SGHAT, CDR2 FQNNGV. This CDR3 contains 15 residues. This CDR3 reads CASSSGLEGGNEQFF. The CDR3 DNA follows: TGTGCCAGCAGCTCGGGACTAGAGGGAGGCAATGAGCAGTTCTTC.

Concerning this clonotype itself: Mismatch with germline at one junction end may stem from a read error. The rearrangement uses TRBV5-1 and TRBJ1-1, with unresolved D. The CDR3 covers 9 residues. Germline-derived CDR1 and CDR2 are SGHRS and YFSETQ. As DNA, the CDR3 is TGCGCCAGCAGCTTCGAAGACCTCTTT. Translated, it gives CASSFEDLF.

This clonotype was recorded a few times. The chain employs TRBV9 and TRBJ2-7; no clear D gene. In germline, CDR1 is SGDLS, CDR2 YYNGEE. V was cut by 3 bases and J by 6 bases, with 13 bases left in between. The CDR3 sequence is 13 residues long. The CDR3 nucleotides read TGTGCCAGCAGCGAGACCCCCGGGCTCGAGCAGTACTTC. This translates into CASSETPGLEQYF.

This rearrangement joins TRBV5-1 to TRBJ2-2, with 11 bases that match TRBD2. V was clipped by 4 bases and J by 5 bases; unmatched bases: 7. This CDR3 is built from 16 residues. The V gene's germline CDR1 is SGHRS and CDR2 YFSETQ. In DNA, the CDR3 is TGCGCCAGCAGCCAATTGACTAGCGGGGCGACCGGGGAGCTGTTTTTT. Protein product: CASSQLTSGATGELFF.

This clonotype has a handful of counts. This chain connects TRBV7-3 to TRBJ2-1; 7 nucleotides agree with TRBD1. V lost 5 bases to trimming and J lost 7 bases; unmatched junction nucleotides: 11. The CDR3 is 15 amino acids. The V gene's germline CDR1 is SGHTA and CDR2 FQGTGA. The CDR3 nucleotides are TGTGCCAGCAGCAGCGACAGGGTCTTTGGAAATGAGCAGTTCTTC. It specifies CASSSDRVFGNEQFF.

This clonotype was counted a few times. The genes are TRBV9 and TRBJ2-7; possible D gene TRBD1, 5 bases. The V and J ends lost 0 bases and 2 bases respectively, with 9 bases between them. From germline, CDR1 is SGDLS and CDR2 YYNGEE. There are 14 residues in the CDR3. The CDR3 protein is CASSVGRVAYEQYF. DNA of the CDR3: TGTGCCAGCAGCGTAGGCAGGGTGGCCTACGAGCAGTACTTC.

This clonotype was seen a handful of times. The J gene is TRBJ2-7, the V gene TRBV7-2; TRBD1 agrees at 8 bases. V lost 1 base and J lost 6; bases outside the gene matches: 5. This CDR3 region has 14 residues. From germline, CDR1 is SGHTA and CDR2 FQGNSA. CDR3 region: CASSLESGGGEQYF. In nucleotides, the CDR3 is TGTGCCAGCAGCTTAGAGTCAGGGGGCGGCGAGCAGTACTTC.

This clonotype was seen a few times. The chain carries TRBV10-3 and TRBJ1-4; D gene unclear. Trimming left V 4 bases short and J 5 bases short, with 8 bases between. The V gene's germline CDR1 is ENHRY and CDR2 SYGVKD. The CDR3 length is 13 residues. CDR3 sequence: CAISGLQNEKLFF. CDR3 bases: TGTGCCATCAGTGGTCTCCAGAATGAAAAACTGTTTTTT.

The sample holds a few counts of this clonotype. The chain joins TRBV2 to TRBJ1-4, with D possibly TRBD1 on 6 matching bases. V lost 9 bases, J lost 5 bases, and 13 bases lay in between. The length of the CDR3 is 13 residues. Germline V gene sequence: CDR1 SNHLY, CDR2 FYNNEI. CDR3 coding DNA: TGTGCCAGTAAAAGGAGGGGGAATGAAAAACTGTTTTTT. This gives the protein CASKRRGNEKLFF.

This clonotype was counted between two and nine times. The V and J genes are TRBV5-6 and TRBJ1-2; no reliable D call. The CDR3 runs 14 residues. The V gene's germline CDR1 is SGHDT and CDR2 YYEEEE. The V and J ends lost 2 bases and 0 bases respectively, with 8 bases between them. The CDR3 protein is CASSFYQANYGYTF. The CDR3 coding sequence is TGTGCCAGCAGCTTCTACCAAGCTAACTATGGCTACACCTTC.

This clonotype was seen only a few times. J is TRBJ2-2 and V is TRBV5-6, with a tentative D call TRBD2 (5 bases). The germline CDR1 and CDR2 sequences are SGHDT and YYEEEE. The CDR3 has 16 amino acids. Deletions cut 1 base from V and 1 base from J, with 11 bases between. CDR3 nucleotides: TGTGCCAGCAGCTTGCGCTTCGGAGGGAACACCGGGGAGCTGTTTTTT. Its translation: CASSLRFGGNTGELFF.

The chain recombines TRBV3-1 with TRBJ2-3; D uncertain. The CDR3 totals 14 residues. Germline V gene sequence: CDR1 LGHDT, CDR2 YNNKEL (reference sequence). Trimming took 4 bases from V and 4 from J, leaving 12 bases between them. The CDR3 DNA reads as TGTGCCAGCAGCCCCCGGTCAGATCCAGATACGCAGTATTTT. Amino acids: CASSPRSDPDTQYF.

This sequence joins TRBV6-2 or TRBV6-3 and TRBJ2-4; D is undetermined. Germline-derived CDR1 and CDR2 are MNHEY and SVGEGT. V was shortened by 0 bases and J by 8 bases, with 5 bases between the two germline ends. This CDR3 contains 12 residues. The CDR3 sequence: CASSYSGDIQYF. DNA of the CDR3: TGTGCCAGCAGTTACTCTGGGGACATTCAGTACTTC.

The table lists this clonotype with a few counts. The genes are TRBV28 and TRBJ1-2, with no clear D. V was trimmed by 2 bases and J by 1 base, leaving 11 bases between them. The germline CDR1 and CDR2 sequences are MDHEN and SYDVKM. The CDR3 covers 15 residues. This chain's CDR3 is CASSLTVPHNYGYTF. The CDR3 nucleotides are TGTGCCAGCAGTTTAACGGTCCCCCATAACTATGGCTACACCTTC.

The gene calls are TRBV7-9 and TRBJ1-1, with a tentative D call TRBD1 (5 bases). This CDR3 has 14 residues. V lost 3 bases and J 5 bases, leaving 13 bases between the germline ends. Germline V gene lookup returns CDR1 SEHNR and CDR2 FQNEAQ (reference sequence). CDR3 bases: TGTGCCAGCAGCTTGAATCAGGGAAGGACTGAAGCTTTCTTT. Translation gives CASSLNQGRTEAFF.